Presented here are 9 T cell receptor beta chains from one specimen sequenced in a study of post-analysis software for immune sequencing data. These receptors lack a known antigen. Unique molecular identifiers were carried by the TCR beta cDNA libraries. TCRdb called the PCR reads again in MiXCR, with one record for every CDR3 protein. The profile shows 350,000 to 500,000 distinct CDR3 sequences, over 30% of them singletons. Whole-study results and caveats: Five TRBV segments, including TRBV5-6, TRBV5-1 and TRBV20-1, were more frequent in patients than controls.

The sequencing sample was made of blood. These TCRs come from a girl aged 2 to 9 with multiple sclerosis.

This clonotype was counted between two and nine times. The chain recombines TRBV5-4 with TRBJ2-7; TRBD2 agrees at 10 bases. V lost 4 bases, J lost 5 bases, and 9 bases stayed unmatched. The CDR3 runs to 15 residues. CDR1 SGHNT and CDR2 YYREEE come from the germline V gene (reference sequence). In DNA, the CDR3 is TGTGCCAGCAGCCGCCAAGGGACTAGCGTCAACGAGCAGTACTTC. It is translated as CASSRQGTSVNEQYF.

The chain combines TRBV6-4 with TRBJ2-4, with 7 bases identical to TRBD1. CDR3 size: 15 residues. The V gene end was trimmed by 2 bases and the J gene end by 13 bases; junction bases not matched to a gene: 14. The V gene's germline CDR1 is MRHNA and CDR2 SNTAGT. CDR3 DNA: TGTGCCAGCAGTGACAAGAGGGGACAGTACAATGAGCAGTACTTC. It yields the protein CASSDKRGQYNEQYF.

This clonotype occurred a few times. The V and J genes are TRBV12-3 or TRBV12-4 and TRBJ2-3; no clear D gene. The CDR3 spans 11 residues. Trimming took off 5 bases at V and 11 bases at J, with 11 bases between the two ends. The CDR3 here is CASSQLHMQYF. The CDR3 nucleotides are TGTGCCAGCAGTCAACTACATATGCAGTATTTT.

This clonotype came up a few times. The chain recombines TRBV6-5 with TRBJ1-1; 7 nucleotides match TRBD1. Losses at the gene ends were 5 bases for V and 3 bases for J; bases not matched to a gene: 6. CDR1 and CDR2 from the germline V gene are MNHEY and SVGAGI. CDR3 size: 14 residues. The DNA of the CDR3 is TGTGCCAGCAGTACCCACAGGGGTTACACTGAAGCTTTCTTT. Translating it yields CASSTHRGYTEAFF.

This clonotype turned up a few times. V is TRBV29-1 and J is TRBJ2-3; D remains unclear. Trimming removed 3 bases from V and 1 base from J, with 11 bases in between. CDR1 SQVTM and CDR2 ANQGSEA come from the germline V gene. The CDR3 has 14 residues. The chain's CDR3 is CSVDPWERTDTQYF. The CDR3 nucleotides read TGCAGCGTTGACCCCTGGGAACGCACAGATACGCAGTATTTT.

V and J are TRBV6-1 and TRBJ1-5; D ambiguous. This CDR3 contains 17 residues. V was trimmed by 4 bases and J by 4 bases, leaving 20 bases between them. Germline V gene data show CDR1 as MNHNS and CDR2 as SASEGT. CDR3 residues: CASSGGRILELNQPQHF. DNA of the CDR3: TGTGCCAGCAGTGGCGGGAGGATCCTCGAACTAAATCAGCCCCAGCATTTT.

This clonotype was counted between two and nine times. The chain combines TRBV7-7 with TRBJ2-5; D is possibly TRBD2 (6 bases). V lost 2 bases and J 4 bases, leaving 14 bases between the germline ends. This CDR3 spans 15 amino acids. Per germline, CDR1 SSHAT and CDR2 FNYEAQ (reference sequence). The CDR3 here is CASSLSLLASETQYF. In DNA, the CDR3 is TGTGCCAGCAGCTTATCTCTGCTAGCGTCAGAGACCCAGTACTTC.

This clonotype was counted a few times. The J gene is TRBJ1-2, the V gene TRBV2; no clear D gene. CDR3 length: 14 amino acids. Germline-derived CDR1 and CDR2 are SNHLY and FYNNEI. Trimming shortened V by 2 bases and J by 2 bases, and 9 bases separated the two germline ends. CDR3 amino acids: CASSENSRNYGYTF. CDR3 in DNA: TGTGCCAGCAGTGAAAACAGTAGGAACTATGGCTACACCTTC. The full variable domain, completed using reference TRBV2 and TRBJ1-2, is EPEVTQTPSHQVTQMGQEVILRCVPISNHLYFYWYRQILGQKVEFLVSFYNNEISEKSEIFDDQFSVERPDGSNFTLKIRSTKLEDSAMYFCASSENSRNYGYTFGSGTRLTVV.

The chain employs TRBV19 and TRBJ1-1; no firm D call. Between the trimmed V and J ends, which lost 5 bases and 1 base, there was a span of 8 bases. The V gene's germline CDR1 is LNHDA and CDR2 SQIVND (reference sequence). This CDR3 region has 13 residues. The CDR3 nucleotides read TGTGCCAGTAGTGCCACAGCGAACACTGAAGCTTTCTTT. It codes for CASSATANTEAFF.